This T cell receptor beta chain was obtained from a study of cytomegalovirus exposure and HLA in healthy donors. The germline CDR1 and CDR2 sequences are SGHKS and YYEKEE (reference sequence). V dropped 2 bases and J dropped 1; count of bases not matched to a gene: 2. The CDR3 extends over 14 amino acids. For this clone: Its antigen is still unknown.

Study observations and caveats: In an earlier analysis, productive rearrangement rates for most beta V segments clustered near 87% or 30%. As immune exposure information, only CMV serostatus was available. Researchers counted around 160 TCR beta chains as cytomegalovirus-associated.

Primers included in the PCR were 60 Vbeta and 13 Jbeta primers. In the original analysis: Unique TCR beta chains numbered around 80 million in a later analysis, with roughly 10 million shared. TCRdb keeps only in-frame clones here, not all; method: immunoSEQ multiplex PCR. D and trimming come from the DNA, and the V and J calls and clone size come from that table. The profile covers under 200,000 clones, with roughly 77% appearing a single time and roughly 2% taken by the ten largest. The clonotype originates from a man aged 50 to 60 in good health and CMV-seropositive. Sequenced sample: PBMCs. The J gene is TRBJ1-1, the V gene TRBV5-5, with 7 bases that match TRBD1. The CDR3 loop reads CASSFSGGNTEAFF. CDR3 DNA: TGTGCCAGCAGCTTTTCAGGGGGGAACACTGAAGCTTTCTTT.